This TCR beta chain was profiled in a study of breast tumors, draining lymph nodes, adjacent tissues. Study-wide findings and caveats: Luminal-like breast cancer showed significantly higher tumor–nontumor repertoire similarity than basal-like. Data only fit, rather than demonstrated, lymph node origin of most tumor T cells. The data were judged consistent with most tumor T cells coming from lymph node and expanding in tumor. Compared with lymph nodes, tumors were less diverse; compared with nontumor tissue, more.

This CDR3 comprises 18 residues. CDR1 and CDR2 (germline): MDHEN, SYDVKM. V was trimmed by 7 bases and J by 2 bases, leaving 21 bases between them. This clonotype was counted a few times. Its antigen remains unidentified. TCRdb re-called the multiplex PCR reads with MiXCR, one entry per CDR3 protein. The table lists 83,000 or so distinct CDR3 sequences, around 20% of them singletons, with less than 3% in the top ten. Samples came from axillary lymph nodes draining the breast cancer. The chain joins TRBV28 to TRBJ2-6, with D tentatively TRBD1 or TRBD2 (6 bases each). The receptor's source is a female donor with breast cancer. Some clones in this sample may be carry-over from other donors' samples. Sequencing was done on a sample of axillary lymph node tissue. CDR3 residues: CASIGGLTARAGANVLTF. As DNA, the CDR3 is TGTGCCAGCATAGGGGGGCTGACAGCCCGGGCTGGGGCCAACGTCCTGACTTTC. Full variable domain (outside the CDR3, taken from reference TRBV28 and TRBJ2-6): DVKVTQSSRYLVKRTGEKVFLECVQDMDHENMFWYRQDPGLGLRLIYFSYDVKMKEKGDIPEGYSVSREKKERFSLILESASTNQTSMYLCASIGGLTARAGANVLTFGAGSRLTVL.